Following are 6 T cell receptor beta chains from one sample sequenced in a study of response to subunit inactivated influenza vaccine. Using its own MiXCR run on the RT-PCR reads, TCRdb lists one record per CDR3 protein. The sample lists about 190,000 distinct CDR3 sequences; roughly 14% were seen once. Sequencing used CD8+ T cells sorted from PBMCs, obtained roughly 5 days after vaccination. These receptors all stem from a man over 45 who received an inactivated influenza vaccine.

This clonotype showed up just once. The chain has TRBV2 and TRBJ2-3; unclear D gene. CDR1 SNHLY and CDR2 FYNNEI come from the germline V gene. V was trimmed by 9 bases and J by 6 bases, leaving 13 bases between them. CDR3 length: 12 residues. The CDR3 DNA is TGTGCCAGTTCGGGTGCGTGGGATACGCAGTATTTT. This encodes CASSGAWDTQYF.

This clonotype appeared many times. The chain uses TRBV28 and TRBJ2-7, with 8 bases aligning to TRBD2. Germline values: CDR1 MDHEN, CDR2 SYDVKM. Unmatched junction bases numbered 8, after V lost 7 bases and J lost 3 bases. CDR3 length equals 14 residues. CDR3 DNA: TGTGCCAGCACCCGAGCGGGAGACCTCTACGAGCAGTACTTC. This codes for CASTRAGDLYEQYF.

The rearrangement links TRBV15 to TRBJ2-7; 10 bases match TRBD1. The CDR3 is 16 amino acids. The germline gives CDR1 LNHNV, CDR2 YYDKDF (reference sequence). V shed 0 bases, J shed 5 bases, and the junction held 7 bases outside the gene matches. CDR3 nucleotide sequence: TGTGCCACCAGCAGAGATGGGGTGGGACAGGGGCACGAGCAGTACTTC. Amino acids: CATSRDGVGQGHEQYF.

This clonotype was observed at least ten times. The chain combines TRBV29-1 with TRBJ1-1, with a possible D match to TRBD1 (6 bases). CDR3 length: 11 residues. In germline, CDR1 is SQVTM, CDR2 ANQGSEA. V was shortened by 7 bases and J by 6 bases, with 12 bases between the two germline ends. As DNA, the CDR3 is TGCAGCGCTCCAAGGGGGGCTGAAGCTTTCTTT. Its translation is CSAPRGAEAFF.

The table lists this clonotype with a few counts. J is TRBJ2-7 and V is TRBV7-2; weak D call: TRBD2 (5 bases). This CDR3 has 13 amino acids. Per germline, CDR1 SGHTA and CDR2 FQGNSA. The ends were cut back, 1 base at V and 3 bases at J, with 7 bases in the middle. The CDR3 is CASSLGRYYEQYF. DNA of the CDR3: TGTGCCAGCAGCTTAGGGAGGTACTACGAGCAGTACTTC. The whole variable domain, filled in from reference TRBV7-2 and TRBJ2-7, reads GAGVSQSPSNKVTEKGKDVELRCDPISGHTALYWYRQSLGQGLEFLIYFQGNSAPDKSGLPSDRFSAERTGGSVSTLTIQRTQQEDSAVYLCASSLGRYYEQYFGPGTRLTVT.

This clonotype was detected ten times or more. This chain links TRBV28 with TRBJ1-2; possibly TRBD1 for D (5 bases). Trimming took 7 bases from V and 2 from J, leaving 17 bases between them. In germline, CDR1 is MDHEN, CDR2 SYDVKM. The CDR3 spans 15 residues. CDR3 residues: CASNPYRGTNYGYTF. In nucleotides, the CDR3 is TGTGCCAGCAACCCGTACCGAGGGACGAACTATGGCTACACCTTC.